The 17 T cell receptor beta chains below come from one sample, sequenced in a study of low-dose radiotherapy and immunotherapy resistance in tumors. Gene-specific TRAV and TRBV primers were used for first-strand cDNA, covering alpha and beta chains. Both a constant-region primer and a V-primer adapter served to amplify TCRs across 15 to 20 PCR cycles. TCRdb itself ran the reads through MiXCR, one entry per CDR3 protein. This table has about 89,000 distinct CDR3 sequences, under 9.5% appearing once. The sample's time point: before trial treatment. The specimen was PBMCs, collected before treatment. The origin of the receptors is a male donor with prostate cancer.

This clonotype was observed many times. The gene calls are TRBV5-4 and TRBJ2-5, with 7 bases lining up with TRBD1. This CDR3 is built from 15 residues. V gave up 4 bases and J gave up 5 bases; unmatched junction bases: 11. CDR1 SGHNT and CDR2 YYREEE come from the germline V gene (reference sequence). The CDR3: CASSRDSSGPETQYF. The DNA for the CDR3 is TGTGCCAGCAGCCGGGACAGCAGCGGTCCGGAGACCCAGTACTTC.

At least ten counts were recorded for this clonotype. V gene TRBV4-3 combines with J gene TRBJ2-7, with TRBD1 matching 7 bases. V was pared by 0 bases and J by 5 bases, with 7 bases of the junction left unmatched. The length of the CDR3 is 15 residues. Germline V gives CDR1 LGHNA, CDR2 YSLEER. For the CDR3, the DNA is TGCGCCAGCAGCCAAGATCTAGGGGGCTTCAACGAGCAGTACTTC. Protein product: CASSQDLGGFNEQYF.

J is TRBJ1-1 and V is TRBV12-3 or TRBV12-4; the D is unclear. This CDR3 spans 12 amino acids. With 3 bases removed from V and 0 bases from J, the gap between germline ends came to 2 bases. The DNA of the CDR3 is TGTGCCAGCAGTTTCGTGAACACTGAAGCTTTCTTT. Protein: CASSFVNTEAFF.

The genes are TRBV28 and TRBJ2-3; perhaps TRBD2 as D (5 bases). Per the germline V gene, CDR1 is MDHEN and CDR2 is SYDVKM. This CDR3 has 13 amino acids. V was clipped by 6 bases and J by 3 bases, with 10 bases between them. The CDR3 reads CASREGATDTQYF. The DNA for the CDR3 is TGTGCCAGCAGAGAGGGTGCGACAGATACGCAGTATTTT. Full variable domain (missing parts from reference TRBV28 and TRBJ2-3): DVKVTQSSRYLVKRTGEKVFLECVQDMDHENMFWYRQDPGLGLRLIYFSYDVKMKEKGDIPEGYSVSREKKERFSLILESASTNQTSMYLCASREGATDTQYFGPGTRLTVL.

This clonotype was counted ten times or more. The CDR3 loop is CASSPGGTYNSPLHF. CDR3 DNA sequence: TGTGCCAGCAGTCCCGGTGGTACCTATAATTCACCCCTCCACTTT. The V and J genes are TRBV28 and TRBJ1-6; D gene ambiguous. V was clipped by 5 bases and J by 2 bases, with 10 bases between them. The CDR3 length is 15 residues. In germline, CDR1 is MDHEN, CDR2 SYDVKM.

This clonotype was observed at least ten times. The chain couples TRBV27 to TRBJ2-5; maybe TRBD2 (6 bases). Germline-derived CDR1 and CDR2 are MNHEY and SMNVEV (reference sequence). The CDR3 runs to 12 residues. V shed 5 bases and J shed 5 bases, with 9 bases lying between them. CDR3 sequence reads: CASSRAGETQYF. CDR3 coding DNA: TGTGCCAGCAGTCGGGCGGGGGAGACCCAGTACTTC.

This clonotype was seen repeatedly, ten times or more. CDR3 bases: TGTGCCACCAGCCCCCTCGGGGGACAGGGGTGGGACAATGAGCAGTTCTTC. It is translated as CATSPLGGQGWDNEQFF. This chain links TRBV15 with TRBJ2-1; 10 bases agree with TRBD1. CDR3 size: 17 residues. Per germline, CDR1 LNHNV and CDR2 YYDKDF (reference sequence). V lost 5 bases to trimming and J lost 5 bases; unmatched junction nucleotides: 12.

This clonotype was seen many times. CDR3 sequence: CSATENEQFF. DNA of the CDR3: TGCAGTGCTACGGAGAATGAGCAGTTCTTC. The chain carries TRBV20-1 and TRBJ2-1; D remains unclear. The V end lost 4 bases, the J end lost 7 bases, and 5 bases lay between the germline ends. This CDR3 is built from 10 residues. CDR1 is DFQATT, CDR2 SNEGSKA, per germline (reference sequence).

This clonotype has a count of ten or more. The rearrangement links TRBV20-1 to TRBJ1-5; no firm D call. Looked up from germline, CDR1 is DFQATT and CDR2 is SNEGSKA (reference sequence). V shed 4 bases and J shed 6 bases, with 10 bases lying between them. The CDR3 has 12 residues. For the CDR3, the DNA is TGCAGTGCTACAGGTGTCGGTCAGCCCCAGCATTTT. Translation: CSATGVGQPQHF.

Many counts were recorded for this clonotype. V is TRBV28 and J is TRBJ1-5; TRBD1 agrees at 9 bases. CDR3 length equals 15 residues. The germline gives CDR1 MDHEN, CDR2 SYDVKM. With 5 bases clipped from V and 5 bases from J, the junction kept 7 bases outside the gene matches. CDR3 amino acids: CASSQTGGVHQPQHF. DNA of the CDR3: TGTGCCAGCAGTCAAACAGGGGGCGTACATCAGCCCCAGCATTTT. The whole variable domain, filled in from reference TRBV28 and TRBJ1-5, reads DVKVTQSSRYLVKRTGEKVFLECVQDMDHENMFWYRQDPGLGLRLIYFSYDVKMKEKGDIPEGYSVSREKKERFSLILESASTNQTSMYLCASSQTGGVHQPQHFGDGTRLSIL.

This clonotype was detected many times. The chain recombines TRBV5-6 with TRBJ2-2; a weak D match, TRBD1 (7 bases). V dropped 4 bases and J dropped 2 bases, with 18 bases sitting between them. The V gene's germline CDR1 is SGHDT and CDR2 YYEEEE. This CDR3 contains 17 residues. In DNA, the CDR3 is TGTGCCAGCAGCCGGTTTGACAGGGAGGCAAACACCGGGGAGCTGTTTTTT. It codes for CASSRFDREANTGELFF.

This clonotype was counted many times. CDR3 nucleotide sequence: TGCAGCGCTGGCAGGGATGGACAGACCCTCCACTTT. Translating gives CSAGRDGQTLHF. The V call is TRBV29-1, the J call TRBJ1-6; a weak D match, TRBD1 (6 bases). In germline, CDR1 is SQVTM, CDR2 ANQGSEA. This CDR3 region has 12 residues. The V end was cut by 7 bases, the J end by 14 bases, with 18 bases between.

This clonotype was observed at least ten times. This chain links TRBV5-6 with TRBJ2-1, with TRBD2 identical over 8 bases. Unmatched junction bases numbered 25, after V lost 6 bases and J lost 5 bases. The CDR3 consists of 20 residues. The germline V gene has CDR1 SGHDT and CDR2 YYEEEE. DNA for the CDR3: TGTGCCAGCAACCGGGGGGGAGCGGCCTTGACTCCTAGGGGGAACAATGAGCAGTTCTTC. Its protein is CASNRGGAALTPRGNNEQFF.

This clonotype was detected many times. The rearrangement links TRBV28 to TRBJ2-3; no firm D call. The CDR3 totals 11 residues. Trimming stripped 3 bases from V and 5 bases from J, with 3 bases between. Germline CDR1 MDHEN, CDR2 SYDVKM. In DNA form, the CDR3 reads TGTGCCAGCAGTTTGGTAGATACGCAGTATTTT. Residues: CASSLVDTQYF.

This clonotype was recorded many times. The chain is built from TRBV7-8 and TRBJ1-5, with 8 bases identical to TRBD1. This CDR3 comprises 15 residues. The germline V gene encodes CDR1 SGHVS and CDR2 FQNEAQ. V lost 5 bases and J lost 4; bases outside the gene matches: 7. Here the CDR3 reads CASSQRTGSNQPQHF. DNA for the CDR3: TGTGCCAGCAGCCAACGGACAGGGTCAAATCAGCCCCAGCATTTT.

This clonotype was detected many times. The J gene is TRBJ2-5, the V gene TRBV19; D is unclear. The ends were cut back, 2 bases at V and 5 bases at J, with 3 bases in the middle. The CDR3 length is 11 residues. Germline assignment: CDR1 LNHDA and CDR2 SQIVND (reference sequence). CDR3 sequence reads: CASSIRETQYF. The CDR3 DNA follows: TGTGCCAGTAGTATAAGGGAGACCCAGTACTTC.

Ten or more counts support this clonotype. The chain has TRBV12-3 or TRBV12-4 and TRBJ2-1, with D possibly matching TRBD2 (5 bases). Trimming took off 4 bases at V and 0 bases at J, with 10 bases between the two ends. The CDR3 has 15 residues. CDR3 sequence reads: CASSSGSGSYNEQFF. The CDR3 DNA reads TGTGCCAGCAGTTCGGGGTCGGGCTCCTACAATGAGCAGTTCTTC.